These 5 T cell receptor beta chains originate from one sample sequenced in a study of T cells after yellow fever vaccination. In TCRdb, the 5' RACE reads were re-called with MiXCR into one record per CDR3 protein. The sample consists of 300,000 to 450,000 distinct CDR3 sequences, roughly 8.6% of them appearing once. Sequencing was performed on PBMCs, taken around 45 days after the first yellow fever vaccination. These receptors originate from a man younger than 35 who received the YFV17D yellow fever vaccine.

The gene calls are TRBV5-1 and TRBJ1-2, with D perhaps TRBD1 (6 bases). Germline-derived CDR1 and CDR2 are SGHRS and YFSETQ. The ends were cut back, 5 bases at V and 3 bases at J, with 23 bases in the middle. The CDR3 contains 17 residues. For the CDR3, the DNA is TGCGCCAGCAGTGCCGGGAGGGGGGGCGCGATCGACTATGGCTACACCTTC. It translates to CASSAGRGGAIDYGYTF.

This clonotype was recorded a few times. This rearrangement joins TRBV10-3 to TRBJ1-2, with D perhaps TRBD1 (6 bases). Trimming cost V 6 bases and J 4 bases, with 15 bases left between them. The CDR3 runs to 14 residues. Germline V lookup: CDR1 ENHRY, CDR2 SYGVKD. The CDR3 DNA reads TGTGCCATCAGCGAACAGGGAGACCTCTATGGCTACACCTTC. Encoded protein: CAISEQGDLYGYTF.

The chain is built from TRBV6-5 and TRBJ2-7, with no clear D. V lost 4 bases and J lost 7, with 17 bases in between. Germline assignment: CDR1 MNHEY and CDR2 SVGAGI. This CDR3 has 14 residues. The chain's CDR3 is CASSSQIHAREQYF. In nucleotides, the CDR3 is TGTGCCAGCAGTTCCCAAATCCACGCTCGTGAGCAGTACTTC.

The chain carries TRBV5-1 and TRBJ1-2; D unresolved. The V end lost 0 bases, the J end lost 3 bases, and 12 bases lay between the germline ends. The CDR3 is 15 amino acids. The germline V gene has CDR1 SGHRS and CDR2 YFSETQ. CDR3 in DNA: TGCGCCAGCAGCTTGGACACCCCTTTGGACTATGGCTACACCTTC. It yields the protein CASSLDTPLDYGYTF.

There are many counts of this clonotype. The V gene is TRBV5-1, the J gene TRBJ1-2; D may be TRBD1 (6 bases). Between the trimmed V and J ends, which lost 7 bases and 4 bases, there was a span of 11 bases. This CDR3 contains 12 residues. Looked up from germline, CDR1 is SGHRS and CDR2 is YFSETQ. CDR3 region: CASGPDSYGYTF. CDR3 nucleotides: TGCGCCAGCGGACCGGACAGCTATGGCTACACCTTC.